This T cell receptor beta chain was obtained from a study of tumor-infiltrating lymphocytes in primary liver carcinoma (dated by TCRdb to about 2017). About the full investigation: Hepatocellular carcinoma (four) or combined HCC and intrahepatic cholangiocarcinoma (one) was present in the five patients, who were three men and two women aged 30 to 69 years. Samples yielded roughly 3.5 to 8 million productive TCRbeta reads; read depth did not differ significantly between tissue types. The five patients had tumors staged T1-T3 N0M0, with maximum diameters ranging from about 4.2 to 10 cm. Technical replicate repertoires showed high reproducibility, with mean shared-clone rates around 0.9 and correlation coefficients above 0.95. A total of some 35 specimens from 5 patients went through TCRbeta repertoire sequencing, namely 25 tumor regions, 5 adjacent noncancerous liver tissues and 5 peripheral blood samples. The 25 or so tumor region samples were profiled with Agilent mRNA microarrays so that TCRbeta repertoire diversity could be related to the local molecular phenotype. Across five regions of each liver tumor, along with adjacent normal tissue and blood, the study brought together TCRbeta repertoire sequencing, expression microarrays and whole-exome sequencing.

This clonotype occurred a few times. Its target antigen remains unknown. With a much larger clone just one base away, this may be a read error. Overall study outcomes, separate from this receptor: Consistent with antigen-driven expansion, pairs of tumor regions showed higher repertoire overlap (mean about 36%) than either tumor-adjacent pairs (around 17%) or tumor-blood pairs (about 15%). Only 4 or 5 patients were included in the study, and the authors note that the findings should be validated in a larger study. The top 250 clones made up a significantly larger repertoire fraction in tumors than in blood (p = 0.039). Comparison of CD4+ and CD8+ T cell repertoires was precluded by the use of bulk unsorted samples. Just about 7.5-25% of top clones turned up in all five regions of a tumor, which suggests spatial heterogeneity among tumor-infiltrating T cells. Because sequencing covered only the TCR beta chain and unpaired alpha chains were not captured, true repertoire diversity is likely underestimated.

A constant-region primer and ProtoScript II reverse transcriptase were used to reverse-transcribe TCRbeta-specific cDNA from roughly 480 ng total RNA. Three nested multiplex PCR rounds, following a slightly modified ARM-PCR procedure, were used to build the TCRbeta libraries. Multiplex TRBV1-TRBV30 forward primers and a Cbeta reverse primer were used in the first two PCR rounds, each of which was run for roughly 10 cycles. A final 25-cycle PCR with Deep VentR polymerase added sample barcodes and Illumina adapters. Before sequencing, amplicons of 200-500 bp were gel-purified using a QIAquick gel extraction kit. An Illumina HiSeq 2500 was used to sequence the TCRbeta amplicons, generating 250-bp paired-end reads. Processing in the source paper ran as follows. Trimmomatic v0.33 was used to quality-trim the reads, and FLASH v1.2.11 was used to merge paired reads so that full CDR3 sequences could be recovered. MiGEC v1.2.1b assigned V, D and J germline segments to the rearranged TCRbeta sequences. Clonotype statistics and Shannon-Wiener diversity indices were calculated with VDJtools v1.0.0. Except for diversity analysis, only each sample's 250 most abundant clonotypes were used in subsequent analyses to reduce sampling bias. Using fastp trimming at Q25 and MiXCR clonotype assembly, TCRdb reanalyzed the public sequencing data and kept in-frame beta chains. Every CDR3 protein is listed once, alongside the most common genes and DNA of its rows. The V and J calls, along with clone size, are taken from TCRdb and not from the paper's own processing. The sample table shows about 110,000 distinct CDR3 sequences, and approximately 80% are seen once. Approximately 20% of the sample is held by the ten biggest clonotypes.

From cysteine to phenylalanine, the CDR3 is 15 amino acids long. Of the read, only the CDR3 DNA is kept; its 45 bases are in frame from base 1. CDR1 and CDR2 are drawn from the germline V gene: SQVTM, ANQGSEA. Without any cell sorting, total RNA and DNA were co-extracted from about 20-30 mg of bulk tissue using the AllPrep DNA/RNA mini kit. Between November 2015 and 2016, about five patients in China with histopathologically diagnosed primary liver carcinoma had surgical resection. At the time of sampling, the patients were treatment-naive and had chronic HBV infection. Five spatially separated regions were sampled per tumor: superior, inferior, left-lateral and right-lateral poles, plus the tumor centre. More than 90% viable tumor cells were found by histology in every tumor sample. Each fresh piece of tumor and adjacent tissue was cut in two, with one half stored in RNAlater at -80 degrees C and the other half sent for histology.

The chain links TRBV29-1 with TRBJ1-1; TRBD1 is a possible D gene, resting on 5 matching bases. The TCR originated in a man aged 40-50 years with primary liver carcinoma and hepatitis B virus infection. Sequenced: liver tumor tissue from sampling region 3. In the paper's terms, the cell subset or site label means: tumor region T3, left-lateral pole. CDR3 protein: CSGGPGWGVNIEAFF. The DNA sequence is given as TGCAGCGGTGGACCGGGTTGGGGGGTGAACATTGAAGCTTTCTTT.